Listed below are T cell receptor beta chains from one sample, sequenced in a study of follicular helper T cells after annual influenza vaccination. TCRdb keeps only in-frame clones here, not all; method: immunoSEQ multiplex PCR. The data hold around 10,000 clones, with 81% observed a single time. The sample in question was CXCR5- memory CD4+ T cells sorted from blood, obtained on the day of influenza vaccination. The receptors come from an adult who received the influenza vaccine. Both conserved end residues are part of each CDR3. D genes are given only for firm matches. The size entry is marked missing in some rows and otherwise reads once, few, many or a size class.

TRBV19	TRBJ1-5	TRBD1	once	TGTGCCAGTAGTAACAGGGGGGAAGGCAATCAGCCCCAGCATTTT	CASSNRGEGNQPQHF
TRBV30	TRBJ1-5	TRBD1	.	TGTGCCTGGACTCAGGGGGCAGGTCAGCCCCAGCATTTT	CAWTQGAGQPQHF
TRBV9	TRBJ2-2	TRBD1	.	TGTGCCAGCAGCCTCACCGGGACAGGGGTCGGGGAGCTGTTTTTT	CASSLTGTGVGELFF
TRBV5-1	TRBJ1-1	.	.	TGCGCCAGCAGCTTGACGCGGCAGGGGAACACTGAAGCTTTCTTT	CASSLTRQGNTEAFF
TRBV5-1	TRBJ1-4	.	.	TGCGCCAGCAGCTTGAATTATGAAAAACTGTTTTTT	CASSLNYEKLFF
TRBV12-5	TRBJ2-1	.	few	TGTGCTAGTGGTTCCGGGACCTACAATGAGCAGTTCTTC	CASGSGTYNEQFF
TRBV2	TRBJ2-1	TRBD1	.	TGTGCCAGCAGAGCGCGACAGGGGGCAAACAATGAGCAGTTCTTC	CASRARQGANNEQFF
TRBV29-1	TRBJ2-5	.	.	TGCAGCGCCGAGGAGGGTTCCGAGACCCAGTACTTC	CSAEEGSETQYF
TRBV2	TRBJ1-4	.	.	TGTGCCAGCACAGAGGAGGGGCGCGGTGAAAAACTGTTTTTT	CASTEEGRGEKLFF
TRBV7-9	TRBJ1-1	.	few	TGTGCCAGCAGCTTATTCACCGCGAACACTGAAGCTTTCTTT	CASSLFTANTEAFF
TRBV18	TRBJ1-5	.	.	TGTGCCAGCTCAGCTACAGGGATTCAGCCCCAGCATTTT	CASSATGIQPQHF
TRBV18	TRBJ2-2	.	.	TGTGCCAGCTCACGGGGCAGCCAGAACACCGGGGAGCTGTTTTTT	CASSRGSQNTGELFF
TRBV28	TRBJ2-1	TRBD2	once	TGTGCCAGCAGTTTATTGCCTAGCGGGGGCAATGAGCAGTTCTTC	CASSLLPSGGNEQFF
TRBV6-6	TRBJ2-7	.	.	TGTGCCAGCATCAGCGTTGGCAGGGGATACGAGCAGTACTTC	CASISVGRGYEQYF
TRBV10-1	TRBJ2-1	.	.	TGCGCCAGCAGTGAGAGAAGAGGGGGCAATGAGCAGTTCTTC	CASSERRGGNEQFF
TRBV7-8	TRBJ1-2	.	.	TGTGCCAGCTCGACTAACTATGGCTACACCTTC	CASSTNYGYTF
TRBV6-6	TRBJ2-1	.	.	TGTGCCAGCAGTTACGAGGTAAACAATGAGCAGTTCTTC	CASSYEVNNEQFF
TRBV10-1	TRBJ2-5	.	.	TGCGCCAGCAGTTCGACCGGGGTGGAAGAGACCCAGTACTTC	CASSSTGVEETQYF
TRBV19	TRBJ2-1	.	.	TGTGCCAGTAGTTCCCCCGGGACCACTTACAATGAGCAGTTCTTC	CASSSPGTTYNEQFF
TRBV7-8	TRBJ2-1	TRBD2	.	TGTGCCAGCAGCCGTGGGACTAGCGGATCCACAATGAGGCAGTTCTTC	CASSRGTSGSTMRQFF
TRBV2	TRBJ2-7	.	.	TGTGCCAGCAGTGCTGACAGATTCTACGAGCAGTACTTC	CASSADRFYEQYF
TRBV9	TRBJ2-2	.	.	TGTGCCAGCAGCGTTTTACAGGGCGGGACCGGGGAGCTGTTTTTT	CASSVLQGGTGELFF
TRBV7-9	TRBJ1-3	.	.	TGTGCCAGCAGCTTTATCCGGGCTGGAAACACCATATATTTT	CASSFIRAGNTIYF
TRBV11-2	TRBJ1-1	.	.	TGTGCCAGCAGCTTAGATAGTGGTGAAGCTTTCTTT	CASSLDSGEAFF
TRBV19	TRBJ1-3	TRBD1	few	TGTGCCAGTAGTAAAAGGGACAGGAGCTCTGGAAACACCATATATTTT	CASSKRDRSSGNTIYF
TRBV4-3	TRBJ2-2	TRBD2	.	TGCGCCAGCAGCCGAGAGGGAGGGACCGGGGAGCTGTTTTTT	CASSREGGTGELFF
TRBV29-1	TRBJ2-3	TRBD2	.	TGCAGCGCAGAACTGGGCGGGGGTGCAGATACGCAGTATTTT	CSAELGGGADTQYF
TRBV11-3	TRBJ2-1	.	.	TGTGCCAGCAGCCGAGGGGGCGGGAGTCAGTATGAGCAGTTCTTC	CASSRGGGSQYEQFF
TRBV4-1	TRBJ2-3	TRBD1	.	TGCGCCAGCAGCCCCGGGACAGTAAACACAGATACGCAGTATTTT	CASSPGTVNTDTQYF
TRBV27	TRBJ2-2	.	.	TGTGCCAGCAGTGAGAACACCGGGGAGCTGTTTTTT	CASSENTGELFF